This T cell receptor (beta chain) was identified during a study of T-cell memory formation after mild COVID-19. This clonotype was counted between two and nine times. Its antigen is unknown. Findings and limits, study-wide: The CD4+ clones that contracted clustered mainly within CM and EM, and the CD8+ clones concentrated in EMRA. Day 15 to 85 contracting clones showed balanced CD4/CD8; day 15 to 37 expanders favored CD4+. SARS-CoV-2 specificity was not confirmed for second-wave clones peaking on day 37.

cDNA libraries for TCR alpha and TCR beta, carrying sample barcodes and UMIs, came from 5'RACE with constant-segment primers. TCRdb re-called the 5' RACE reads through MiXCR, storing one row per CDR3 protein. The table shows approximately 260,000 distinct CDR3 sequences, with 15% to 20% occurring only once. V gave up 5 bases and J gave up 7 bases, with 12 bases separating them. There are 13 residues in the CDR3. Germline CDR1 reads SEHNR; CDR2 reads FQNEAQ (reference sequence). This sequence was found in a man between 18 and 35 years old who had mild COVID-19 (a few samples of this study predate the infection). Cell type and time point are not known. The chain has TRBV7-9 and TRBJ2-1; D is possibly TRBD2 (6 bases). The sequencing sample was made of PBMCs or a T cell subset sorted from them (not recorded which). DNA for the CDR3: TGTGCCAGCAGCGGGGGGTCCTGGAATGAGCAGTTCTTC. Amino acid sequence: CASSGGSWNEQFF.